The rows below give T cell receptor beta chains drawn from one sample of a study of T cells after yellow fever vaccination. TCRdb re-called the 5' RACE reads with MiXCR, one entry per CDR3 protein. The table includes about 320,000 distinct CDR3 sequences, around 4.5% detected once. This specimen consisted of PBMCs, obtained 15 days after the yellow fever booster vaccination. The receptors shown here come from a young man who received the YFV17D yellow fever vaccine. Each CDR3 is given with its conserved first and last residue. D genes are given only for firm matches. The size of a clone is reported for some rows only, either as once, few or many, or as a class for expanded clones.

CDR3 protein	CDR3 DNA	V gene	J gene	clone size	D gene
CASSSPQETQYF	TGTGCCAGCAGCTCTCCGCAGGAGACCCAGTACTTC	TRBV7-9	TRBJ2-5	many	-
CASSQVGDTDTQYF	TGTGCCAGCAGCCAAGTTGGTGACACAGATACGCAGTATTTT	TRBV4-2	TRBJ2-3	many	-
CASSLGGAATSYEQYF	TGTGCCAGCAGCTTAGGGGGAGCAGCGACCTCCTACGAGCAGTACTTC	TRBV7-2	TRBJ2-7	-	-
CASSKLSGTPPFSTDTQYF	TGTGCCAGCAGCAAGCTAAGTGGGACACCCCCATTTAGCACAGATACGCAGTATTTT	TRBV7-2	TRBJ2-3	many	-
CSASRTSGGAYNEQFF	TGCAGTGCTAGCAGGACTAGCGGGGGGGCCTACAATGAGCAGTTCTTC	TRBV20-1	TRBJ2-1	few	TRBD2
CASSQGSGTGRNYGYTF	TGTGCCAGCAGCCAAGGATCCGGGACAGGGCGGAACTATGGCTACACCTTC	TRBV3-1	TRBJ1-2	-	TRBD1
CSARPTDHRDTEAFF	TGCAGTGCCAGACCTACGGATCATAGGGACACTGAAGCTTTCTTT	TRBV20-1	TRBJ1-1	-	-
CASSPSDRGQAFF	TGTGCCAGCTCACCCTCGGACAGGGGGCAGGCTTTCTTT	TRBV18	TRBJ1-1	many	TRBD1
CASAPRAGEAFF	TGTGCCAGCGCTCCGCGGGCGGGGGAAGCTTTCTTT	TRBV7-2	TRBJ1-1	many	-
CASSRQTGVGEQFF	TGTGCCAGCAGTCGTCAGACAGGGGTCGGTGAGCAGTTCTTC	TRBV28	TRBJ2-1	few	TRBD1
CASSYSKTKEEKLFF	TGTGCCAGCAGTTACTCGAAGACAAAGGAGGAAAAACTGTTTTTT	TRBV6-8	TRBJ1-4	many	-
CASTLGPLLAGNTGELFF	TGTGCCAGCACCTTAGGTCCCTTACTAGCGGGGAACACCGGGGAGCTGTTTTTT	TRBV7-2	TRBJ2-2	many	TRBD2
CATRAGTGNEKLFF	TGTGCCACCCGAGCCGGGACAGGGAATGAAAAACTGTTTTTT	TRBV24-1	TRBJ1-4	-	TRBD1
CASSRQLNTEAFF	TGTGCCAGCAGTCGACAGCTGAACACTGAAGCTTTCTTT	TRBV3-1	TRBJ1-1	few	-
CASRWGPTNEKLFF	TGTGCCAGCAGGTGGGGGCCAACTAATGAAAAACTGTTTTTT	TRBV6-1	TRBJ1-4	few	-
CASGTSGGAGQETQYF	TGTGCCAGCGGGACTAGCGGGGGGGCCGGACAAGAGACCCAGTACTTC	TRBV7-6	TRBJ2-5	-	TRBD2
CAISEQGQSDYNSPLHF	TGTGCCATCAGTGAGCAGGGACAGAGCGACTATAATTCACCCCTCCACTTT	TRBV10-3	TRBJ1-6	-	TRBD1
CASSRTGRGETQYF	TGTGCCAGCAGTCGGACAGGGAGGGGAGAGACCCAGTACTTC	TRBV12-3/TRBV12-4	TRBJ2-5	-	-
CSANRAGTGRSPLHF	TGCAGTGCTAACCGAGCCGGGACAGGGAGATCACCCCTCCACTTT	TRBV20-1	TRBJ1-6	-	TRBD1
CASSFTGADSPLHF	TGCGCCAGCAGCTTTACGGGGGCCGATTCACCCCTCCACTTT	TRBV5-1	TRBJ1-6	few	-
CATMGGARNGYTF	TGCGCCACCATGGGAGGGGCCAGAAATGGCTACACCTTC	TRBV4-1	TRBJ1-2	many	-
CASSRGTGQPQHF	TGTGCCAGCAGCCGCGGGACGGGGCAGCCCCAGCATTTT	TRBV5-6	TRBJ1-5	many	-
CASTRTGDAGGYTF	TGTGCCAGCACCCGGACAGGGGATGCGGGGGGCTACACCTTC	TRBV2	TRBJ1-2	-	TRBD1
CASTYMYGYTF	TGTGCCAGCACCTACATGTATGGCTACACCTTC	TRBV6-6	TRBJ1-2	many	-
CSATRQGRVEAFF	TGCAGTGCTACTCGACAGGGAAGGGTGGAAGCTTTCTTT	TRBV20-1	TRBJ1-1	many	TRBD1
CASSLELLAGPSYNEQFF	TGTGCCAGCAGCTTAGAGTTGCTAGCGGGTCCCTCCTACAATGAGCAGTTCTTC	TRBV7-2	TRBJ2-1	few	TRBD2
CASSLGGRELLNTEAFF	TGTGCCAGCAGCCTCGGAGGGCGGGAGCTCTTGAACACTGAAGCTTTCTTT	TRBV11-3	TRBJ1-1	-	-
CASRFRAGYTF	TGTGCCAGCAGATTCAGGGCTGGCTACACCTTC	TRBV12-3/TRBV12-4	TRBJ1-2	many	-
CSASPADSGPDTQYF	TGCAGTGCTTCGCCGGCGGATTCGGGCCCAGATACGCAGTATTTT	TRBV20-1	TRBJ2-3	many	-
CASGSGTVNTGELFF	TGTGCCAGTGGGTCCGGGACAGTGAACACCGGGGAGCTGTTTTTT	TRBV6-5	TRBJ2-2	many	TRBD1
CASSYSDEQYF	TGTGCCAGCAGTTACTCGGACGAGCAGTACTTC	TRBV6-5	TRBJ2-7	many	-
CATLWGPGEQYF	TGTGCCACCTTATGGGGTCCCGGGGAGCAGTACTTC	TRBV6-1	TRBJ2-7	few	-
CAISATGRTGELFF	TGTGCCATCAGTGCGACAGGGAGGACCGGGGAGCTGTTTTTT	TRBV10-3	TRBJ2-2	few	-
CASSLRPWRQAPQHF	TGTGCCAGCAGCTTGCGGCCCTGGCGACAAGCACCCCAGCATTTT	TRBV5-5	TRBJ1-5	many	-
CASSPNTGQSTDTQYF	TGCGCCAGCAGCCCGAATACAGGACAGAGCACAGATACGCAGTATTTT	TRBV5-1	TRBJ2-3	many	-
CSATTGGAFDNEQFF	TGCAGTGCTACGACAGGGGGCGCTTTTGACAATGAGCAGTTCTTC	TRBV20-1	TRBJ2-1	many	TRBD1
CSAPSGTVNYGYTF	TGCAGTGCTCCAAGCGGGACGGTTAACTATGGCTACACCTTC	TRBV20-1	TRBJ1-2	many	-